The 29 T cell receptor beta chains in this list originate from one sample, sequenced in a study of T cell repertoires in cytomegalovirus infection. TCRdb reanalysed the reads using MiXCR and keeps one entry per CDR3 protein. The table includes some 700,000 distinct CDR3 sequences, around a third detected once. No antigen is known for these receptors. Specimen: cultured PBMCs, collected from culture after CMV antigen stimulation. These receptors all stem from a human donor in good health (CMV status not recorded). Some clones in this sample may be carry-over from other donors' samples.

This chain uses TRBV6-1 with TRBJ2-1; 10 bases line up with TRBD2. Germline CDR1 is MNHNS and CDR2 is SASEGT. V lost 5 bases, J lost 2 bases, and 12 bases stayed unmatched. This CDR3 comprises 18 residues. Written as DNA, the CDR3 is TGTGCCAGCAGTTCCAGGACTAGCGGAACTTTTACCTACAATGAGCAGTTCTTC. Amino acid sequence: CASSSRTSGTFTYNEQFF.

This clonotype has a single count. DNA of the CDR3: TGTGCCAGCAGTTTTTATTTAGCGGGGATTAACACCGGGGAGCTGTTTTTT. It translates to CASSFYLAGINTGELFF. The chain recombines TRBV6-2 or TRBV6-3 with TRBJ2-2; 8 nucleotides line up with TRBD2. Trimming at V came to 4 bases and at J to 2 bases, leaving 9 bases not matched to a gene. CDR3 length: 17 residues. In germline, CDR1 is MNHEY, CDR2 SVGEGT.

The genes are TRBV7-4 and TRBJ1-6; D possibly corresponds to TRBD1 (5 bases). With 5 bases removed from V and 9 bases from J, the gap between germline ends came to 11 bases. Germline lookup yields CDR1 SGHVT and CDR2 SQSDAQ. The CDR3 has 13 residues. The CDR3 nucleotides read TGTGCCAGCAGCCCGGGGGGGGGTTCACCCCTCCACTTT. This encodes CASSPGGGSPLHF.

The chain uses TRBV4-1 and TRBJ1-2; D remains unclear. Germline values: CDR1 MGHRA, CDR2 YSYEKL. This CDR3 is built from 16 residues. The V gene lost 0 bases and the J gene lost 0 bases, with 11 bases spanning the gap. The CDR3 protein is CASSQDPLGANYGYTF. CDR3 nucleotide sequence: TGCGCCAGCAGCCAAGATCCTCTCGGAGCTAACTATGGCTACACCTTC.

The genes are TRBV6-1 and TRBJ2-5; the D is unclear. Trimming removed 1 base at V and 5 bases at J, with 8 bases between. The CDR3 runs to 13 residues. Germline CDR1 and CDR2: MNHNS and SASEGT. DNA of the CDR3: TGTGCCAGCAGTGAAGGAAGTTGGGAGACCCAGTACTTC. Its protein is CASSEGSWETQYF.

This clonotype appeared a few times. The gene calls are TRBV19 and TRBJ1-5, with D possibly matching TRBD1 (5 bases). This CDR3 is built from 12 residues. Trimming stripped 5 bases from V and 10 bases from J, with 12 bases between. Germline CDR1 and CDR2: LNHDA and SQIVND (reference sequence). CDR3 sequence: CASSLDISPQHF. The CDR3 DNA follows: TGTGCCAGTAGTTTGGACATCAGCCCCCAGCATTTT.

This clonotype was found a few times. V and J are TRBV12-3 or TRBV12-4 and TRBJ2-5; unclear D gene. The CDR3 runs 12 residues. The V end lost 3 bases, the J end lost 5 bases, and 7 bases lay between the germline ends. For the CDR3, the DNA is TGTGCCAGCAGTTTCGTTCGGGAGACCCAGTACTTC. As protein: CASSFVRETQYF.

V gene TRBV27 combines with J gene TRBJ2-7; maybe TRBD2 (5 bases). CDR3 length equals 13 residues. Germline V gene lookup returns CDR1 MNHEY and CDR2 SMNVEV (reference sequence). V shed 5 bases and J shed 11 bases, with 19 bases lying between them. CDR3 bases: TGTGCCAGCAGTCTGCGGACCGAGGGTCCGGAGTACTTC. Translation gives CASSLRTEGPEYF.

V gene TRBV7-2 combines with J gene TRBJ2-3; D remains ambiguous. Per the germline V gene, CDR1 is SGHTA and CDR2 is FQGNSA. Trimming removed 10 bases at V and 1 base at J, with 9 bases between. The CDR3 sequence is 12 residues long. The CDR3 sequence: CAIGRRTDTQYF. The CDR3 DNA reads TGTGCCATCGGGCGGCGCACAGATACGCAGTATTTT.

This chain joins TRBV7-2 and TRBJ2-7; the match to TRBD2 covers 7 bases. V lost 2 bases to trimming and J lost 1 base; unmatched junction nucleotides: 14. This CDR3 has 18 amino acids. Germline CDR1 reads SGHTA; CDR2 reads FQGNSA. The CDR3 region is CASSLLVGYGGGSYEQYF. CDR3 coding DNA: TGTGCCAGCAGCTTATTAGTGGGTTATGGGGGGGGGTCCTACGAGCAGTACTTC.

The CDR3 region is CATSREGIQETQYF. CDR3 DNA sequence: TGTGCCACCAGCAGAGAGGGTATCCAAGAGACCCAGTACTTC. The chain has TRBV15 and TRBJ2-5; D unresolved. V gave up 0 bases and J gave up 1 base, with 6 bases separating them. The CDR3 is 14 residues long. Germline V gives CDR1 LNHNV, CDR2 YYDKDF (reference sequence).

This clonotype has ten or more counts. CDR3 residues: CASSYSSYNEQFF. The CDR3 region has the DNA TGTGCCAGCAGCTATAGCTCCTACAATGAGCAGTTCTTC. The chain recombines TRBV6-2 or TRBV6-3 with TRBJ2-1, with D unresolved. V gave up 6 bases and J gave up 0 bases, with 6 bases separating them. The germline V gene has CDR1 MNHEY and CDR2 SVGEGT. CDR3 length: 13 residues.

V and J are TRBV10-3 and TRBJ2-3, with D unresolved. CDR3 length equals 14 residues. Germline loops: CDR1 ENHRY, CDR2 SYGVKD. Trimming removed 0 bases from V and 6 bases from J, with 10 bases in between. DNA of the CDR3: TGTGCCATCAGTGAGTCTTCCACCCCGGATACGCAGTATTTT. The encoded protein is CAISESSTPDTQYF.

The V call is TRBV4-3, the J call TRBJ2-7, with a tentative D call TRBD2 (5 bases). CDR3 length equals 14 residues. Germline V gene data show CDR1 as LGHNA and CDR2 as YSLEER. Deletions cut 3 bases from V and 1 base from J, with 10 bases between. DNA of the CDR3: TGCGCCAGCAGCCAGGGAGAGGGTTCCTACGAGCAGTACTTC. Translating gives CASSQGEGSYEQYF.

This rearrangement joins TRBV6-5 to TRBJ2-7, with D possibly matching TRBD2 (6 bases). Trimming took off 0 bases at V and 3 bases at J, with 12 bases between the two ends. The germline gives CDR1 MNHEY, CDR2 SVGAGI. This CDR3 is built from 15 residues. The CDR3 is CASSYSGISGYEQYF. In DNA form, the CDR3 reads TGTGCCAGCAGTTACTCGGGGATTAGCGGCTACGAGCAGTACTTC.

The genes are TRBV6-1 and TRBJ2-5, with a weak D call TRBD2 (5 bases). The V gene lost 5 bases and the J gene lost 1 base, with 11 bases spanning the gap. The CDR3 length is 14 residues. The germline gives CDR1 MNHNS, CDR2 SASEGT. The CDR3 DNA reads as TGTGCCAGCAGTCCCCCCGGGGTCCAAGAGACCCAGTACTTC. It encodes CASSPPGVQETQYF.

The V gene is TRBV7-8, the J gene TRBJ2-1; a possible D gene is TRBD2 (5 bases). CDR3 length: 16 amino acids. Per germline, CDR1 SGHVS and CDR2 FQNEAQ. V lost 2 bases, J lost 2 bases, and 13 bases lay in between. CDR3 in amino acids: CASSLTRLTPYNEQFF. The CDR3 DNA sequence: TGTGCCAGCAGCTTAACGAGACTAACCCCCTACAATGAGCAGTTCTTC.

Comment on this clonotype: A read error may explain this, as a much larger clone is one base away. The J gene is TRBJ2-6, the V gene TRBV7-2; D call uncertain. Germline V gene lookup returns CDR1 SGHTA and CDR2 FQGNSA. The CDR3 runs to 14 residues. DNA of the CDR3: TGTGCCAGCAGCTACCTATCTGGGGACAACGTCCTGACTTTC. It encodes CASSYLSGDNVLTF.

The gene calls are TRBV4-3 and TRBJ2-1; D perhaps matches TRBD1 (6 bases). The germline V and J ends were trimmed by 0 bases and 4 bases, with 19 bases remaining between them. This CDR3 comprises 18 residues. Germline loops: CDR1 LGHNA, CDR2 YSLEER. The CDR3 here is CASSQDRLAGAFYNEQFF. The CDR3 DNA reads TGCGCCAGCAGCCAAGATAGATTGGCAGGGGCATTTTACAATGAGCAGTTCTTC.

This clonotype has just a few counts. The V gene is TRBV7-9, the J gene TRBJ2-7; D might be TRBD1 (5 bases). Germline assignment: CDR1 SEHNR and CDR2 FQNEAQ (reference sequence). Trimming shortened V by 4 bases and J by 4 bases, and 14 bases separated the two germline ends. The CDR3 spans 14 residues. The CDR3 region has the DNA TGTGCCAGCAGCTACGGACCAGGGAATTACGAGCAGTACTTC. It codes for CASSYGPGNYEQYF. The complete variable domain, with remaining parts taken from reference TRBV7-9 and TRBJ2-7, reads DTGVSQNPRHKITKRGQNVTFRCDPISEHNRLYWYRQTLGQGPEFLTYFQNEAQLEKSRLLSDRFSAERPKGSFSTLEIQRTEQGDSAMYLCASSYGPGNYEQYFGPGTRLTVT.

This clonotype occurred many times. V and J are TRBV7-2 and TRBJ1-1, with a possible D match to TRBD1 (5 bases). Trimming took off 5 bases at V and 4 bases at J, with 17 bases between the two ends. Germline V gene sequence: CDR1 SGHTA, CDR2 FQGNSA. The CDR3 is 15 amino acids. CDR3 sequence reads: CASSPGGGRVTEAFF. CDR3 coding DNA: TGTGCCAGCAGCCCCGGGGGGGGACGGGTCACTGAAGCTTTCTTT. Combining the CDR3 with reference TRBV7-2 and TRBJ1-1 gives the whole variable domain GAGVSQSPSNKVTEKGKDVELRCDPISGHTALYWYRQSLGQGLEFLIYFQGNSAPDKSGLPSDRFSAERTGGSVSTLTIQRTQQEDSAVYLCASSPGGGRVTEAFFGQGTRLTVV.

The V gene is TRBV6-5, the J gene TRBJ2-7; D gene ambiguous. The CDR3 sequence is 14 residues long. The germline CDR1 and CDR2 sequences are MNHEY and SVGAGI. With 8 bases removed from V and 0 bases from J, the gap between germline ends came to 14 bases. Here the CDR3 reads CASRRAQGSYEQYF. CDR3 coding DNA: TGTGCCAGCCGAAGGGCCCAAGGCTCCTACGAGCAGTACTTC.

This clonotype has a handful of counts. V is TRBV12-3 or TRBV12-4 and J is TRBJ2-1, with 9 bases matching TRBD2. V lost 6 bases and J lost 5; bases outside the gene matches: 5. The CDR3 contains 14 residues. This CDR3 is CASRDSGSDNEQFF. In DNA, the CDR3 is TGTGCCAGCAGAGATAGCGGGAGTGACAATGAGCAGTTCTTC.

This clonotype has more than one count but fewer than ten. The J gene is TRBJ1-1, the V gene TRBV11-2; D is unresolved. The CDR3 extends over 13 amino acids. V lost 0 bases and J 7 bases, leaving 9 bases between the germline ends. Germline assignment: CDR1 SGHAT and CDR2 FQNNGV. Here the CDR3 DNA reads TGTGCCAGCAGCTTAGATATGCCATTTGAAGCTTTCTTT. This translates into CASSLDMPFEAFF.

As regards this clonotype: Its ends do not fully match the called genes, so a read error is possible. V and J are TRBV5-6 and TRBJ2-1, with D perhaps matching TRBD1 or TRBD2 (5 bases each). The CDR3 is 14 amino acids. The V gene's germline CDR1 is SGHDT and CDR2 YYEEEE. The CDR3 sequence is CASSASGPKLPAVF. For the CDR3, the DNA is TGTGCCAGCAGCGCATCGGGACCAAAACTACCCGCGGTCTTC.

The gene calls are TRBV11-2 and TRBJ2-1; the D gene is possibly TRBD2 (6 bases). CDR3 length equals 11 residues. Trimming removed 5 bases from V and 9 bases from J, with 8 bases in between. Germline assignment: CDR1 SGHAT and CDR2 FQNNGV. DNA of the CDR3: TGTGCCAGCAGCGTCGGGGGTGAGCAGTTCTTC. Amino acid sequence: CASSVGGEQFF.

In this sample, this clonotype turned up a few times. The genes are TRBV10-3 and TRBJ2-3; TRBD1 matches at 9 bases. The V and J ends lost 4 bases and 2 bases, in that order; junction bases with no gene match: 10. Germline V gene lookup returns CDR1 ENHRY and CDR2 SYGVKD. CDR3 size: 17 residues. The CDR3 loop is CAISGTVGTGTTDTQYF. The CDR3, as DNA: TGTGCCATCAGTGGTACAGTAGGGACAGGGACCACAGATACGCAGTATTTT.

At least ten counts were recorded for this clonotype. The chain links TRBV7-2 to TRBJ1-2; D ambiguous. Germline values: CDR1 SGHTA, CDR2 FQGNSA. The V gene lost 3 bases and the J gene lost 8 bases, with 25 bases spanning the gap. CDR3 size: 17 residues. The CDR3 region has the DNA TGTGCCAGCAGCTTGACCTTTGAATCCCCTTCCTATGGAGGCTACACCTTC. Translation gives CASSLTFESPSYGGYTF. The full variable domain, its missing parts supplied by reference TRBV7-2 and TRBJ1-2, is GAGVSQSPSNKVTEKGKDVELRCDPISGHTALYWYRQSLGQGLEFLIYFQGNSAPDKSGLPSDRFSAERTGGSVSTLTIQRTQQEDSAVYLCASSLTFESPSYGGYTFGSGTRLTVV.

The sample holds many counts of this clonotype. This chain connects TRBV7-2 to TRBJ2-5, with 13 bases matching TRBD2. The germline V gene has CDR1 SGHTA and CDR2 FQGNSA. This CDR3 comprises 17 residues. V lost 5 bases and J lost 2; bases outside the gene matches: 8. The CDR3 here is CASSAGTSGALQETQYF. DNA for the CDR3: TGTGCCAGCAGCGCCGGGACTAGCGGGGCCTTACAAGAGACCCAGTACTTC.